The rows below give T cell receptor beta chains drawn from one sample of a study of identical twins. MiXCR, applied by TCRdb to the 5' RACE reads, yields one record per CDR3 protein. The sample shows 400,000 or so distinct CDR3 sequences, 8.5% to 10% of them seen only once. Sequencing was done on a sample of naive T cells sorted from blood. The receptors derive from a woman in her forties or fifties in good health. CDR3s include the opening cysteine and the closing phenylalanine or tryptophan. A D gene is named only where the DNA matches it firmly. For some rows the clone size is stated as once, few or many, or as a class when expanded; others skip it.

v_call,clone_size,d_call,j_call,cdr3_aa,cdr3_nt
TRBV20-1,few,.,TRBJ1-1,CSASGGETEAFF,TGCAGTGCTAGTGGAGGGGAGACTGAAGCTTTCTTT
TRBV12-3/TRBV12-4,few,.,TRBJ2-1,CASSLPLLDYNEQFF,TGTGCCAGCAGTTTACCGCTACTCGACTACAATGAGCAGTTCTTC
TRBV20-1,few,TRBD2,TRBJ2-1,CSARDSAGGAGNEQFF,TGCAGTGCTAGAGATTCGGCGGGAGGAGCAGGCAATGAGCAGTTCTTC
TRBV5-1,many,.,TRBJ2-2,CASSLEGAGELFF,TGTGCCAGCAGCTTAGAAGGGGCCGGGGAGCTGTTTTTT
TRBV20-1,.,TRBD1,TRBJ2-4,CSARAGTGENIQYF,TGCAGTGCTAGAGCAGGGACAGGGGAAAACATTCAGTACTTC
TRBV27,few,TRBD2,TRBJ2-1,CASSFSGIVSYNEQFF,TGTGCCAGCAGTTTTAGCGGGATAGTTTCCTACAATGAGCAGTTCTTC
TRBV18,few,.,TRBJ2-1,CASFWTAGDEQFF,TGTGCCAGCTTTTGGACAGCGGGCGATGAGCAGTTCTTC
TRBV5-1,.,TRBD1,TRBJ1-1,CASSFPTGGLNPEAFF,TGCGCCAGCAGCTTCCCGACAGGGGGCTTGAACCCTGAAGCTTTCTTT
TRBV5-1,few,TRBD1,TRBJ1-1,CASSFGIRGQGKFEAFF,TGCGCCAGCAGCTTTGGGATCCGTGGACAGGGGAAGTTTGAAGCTTTCTTT
TRBV5-1,many,.,TRBJ1-1,CASSLGPMNTEAFF,TGCGCCAGCAGCTTGGGACCCATGAACACTGAAGCTTTCTTT
TRBV7-8,.,.,TRBJ2-1,CASSFRRSSYNEQFF,TGTGCCAGCAGCTTTCGGAGGAGCTCCTACAATGAGCAGTTCTTC
TRBV18,.,TRBD1,TRBJ1-5,CASSSGRGWEPQHF,TGTGCCAGCTCATCCGGCAGGGGGTGGGAGCCCCAGCATTTT
TRBV6-1,.,.,TRBJ2-2,CASRVTLGGELFF,TGTGCCAGCAGGGTAACTCTGGGGGGGGAGCTGTTTTTT
TRBV25-1,.,TRBD2,TRBJ2-2,CASSREGSSGELFF,TGTGCCAGCAGTAGGGAGGGTTCCTCCGGGGAGCTGTTTTTT
TRBV20-1,few,.,TRBJ2-5,CSASGGETQYF,TGCAGTGCTAGTGGGGGGGAGACCCAGTACTTC
TRBV20-1,.,TRBD1,TRBJ1-1,CSAGQGAYTEAFF,TGCAGTGCAGGACAGGGGGCCTACACTGAAGCTTTCTTT
TRBV18,few,TRBD1,TRBJ1-3,CASSPRDSSSGNTIYF,TGTGCCAGCTCACCACGGGACAGCAGCTCTGGAAACACCATATATTTT
TRBV27,.,TRBD2,TRBJ2-7,CASSYRDYSYDQYF,TGTGCCAGCAGTTACCGGGACTACTCCTACGATCAGTACTTC
TRBV20-1,.,.,TRBJ2-3,CSASTRADTQYF,TGCAGTGCTAGCACTAGGGCAGATACGCAGTATTTT
TRBV27,few,TRBD2,TRBJ2-7,CASGHEREGPYEQYF,TGTGCCAGCGGCCATGAGCGGGAGGGCCCCTACGAGCAGTACTTC
TRBV12-3/TRBV12-4,many,.,TRBJ2-7,CASSLDTGPTYEQYF,TGTGCCAGCAGTTTAGATACAGGGCCGACCTACGAGCAGTACTTC
TRBV6-6,few,.,TRBJ2-2,CASSYKGNGELFF,TGTGCCAGCAGTTACAAGGGAAACGGGGAGCTGTTTTTT
TRBV9,.,.,TRBJ2-1,CASSVEVEQFF,TGTGCCAGCAGCGTAGAAGTTGAGCAGTTCTTC
TRBV11-2,.,.,TRBJ2-2,CASGAGANTGELFF,TGTGCCAGCGGGGCAGGTGCGAACACCGGGGAGCTGTTTTTT
TRBV20-1,.,.,TRBJ2-3,CSARKPERSDTQYF,TGCAGTGCTAGAAAGCCCGAGAGGTCCGATACGCAGTATTTT
TRBV5-1,few,.,TRBJ2-5,CATTGSSETQYF,TGCGCCACCACAGGGTCATCGGAGACCCAGTACTTC
TRBV5-1,few,.,TRBJ2-2,CASRQGTGELFF,TGCGCCAGCAGACAGGGCACCGGGGAGCTGTTTTTT
TRBV19,.,.,TRBJ1-1,CASSADRGGNTEAFF,TGTGCCAGTAGTGCGGATCGGGGGGGGAACACTGAAGCTTTCTTT
TRBV19,few,.,TRBJ1-2,CASSIQGLNGYTF,TGTGCCAGTAGTATCCAGGGGCTAAATGGCTACACCTTC
TRBV12-3/TRBV12-4,many,.,TRBJ1-4,CASSFTVRGFEKLFF,TGTGCCAGCAGTTTTACGGTTAGGGGTTTTGAAAAACTGTTTTTT
TRBV11-3,.,TRBD1,TRBJ2-1,CASSSPGGVNNEQFF,TGTGCCAGCAGCTCACCAGGGGGAGTTAACAATGAGCAGTTCTTC
TRBV7-6,few,.,TRBJ2-1,CASSFGGINEQFF,TGTGCCAGCAGCTTCGGCGGGATTAATGAGCAGTTCTTC
TRBV30,few,.,TRBJ2-2,CAWVNGNAAGELFF,TGTGCCTGGGTCAACGGGAATGCGGCCGGGGAGCTGTTTTTT
TRBV7-8,few,.,TRBJ2-5,CASSLAADTETQYF,TGTGCCAGCAGCCTAGCTGCGGACACAGAGACCCAGTACTTC
TRBV6-5,many,TRBD2,TRBJ2-1,CASSYLGTSPPNEQFF,TGTGCCAGCAGTTACTTAGGGACTAGCCCGCCGAATGAGCAGTTCTTC
TRBV29-1,few,.,TRBJ2-1,CSAWGARARQFF,TGCAGCGCCTGGGGTGCCCGGGCCCGACAGTTCTTC
TRBV11-2,.,TRBD2,TRBJ2-3,CASRILAGVSDTQYF,TGTGCCAGCAGAATACTAGCGGGAGTTTCAGATACGCAGTATTTT
TRBV12-3/TRBV12-4,few,.,TRBJ2-7,CASSTTSLLGEQYF,TGTGCCAGCAGTACGACTAGTCTATTGGGCGAGCAGTACTTC
TRBV20-1,many,.,TRBJ2-2,CSAMTGRAGELFF,TGCAGTGCGATGACAGGGAGGGCCGGGGAGCTGTTTTTT
TRBV20-1,.,.,TRBJ2-2,CSARVNSNTGELFF,TGCAGTGCTAGAGTAAACAGCAACACCGGGGAGCTGTTTTTT
TRBV11-2,few,TRBD2,TRBJ2-1,CASSDSSGEYNEQFF,TGTGCCAGCAGCGACTCTAGCGGGGAATACAATGAGCAGTTCTTC